This T cell receptor beta chain was recovered during a study of blood T cells in healthy people across ages. Through a sample-barcoded 5' primer and a J-beta primer mix, a second PCR was run for roughly 6 to 11 cycles. MiXCR, applied by TCRdb to the 5' RACE reads, yields one record per CDR3 protein. Counted here are some 1,000,000 distinct CDR3 sequences, approximately 25% occurring once; the ten biggest clones make up around 0.75%. The study, taken as a whole, reports: The donors' CMV status was not determined, possibly confounding changes in expanded clonotypes.

The sample holds a few counts of this clonotype. Its target is unknown. The CDR3 runs to 13 residues. V lost 3 bases to trimming and J lost 5 bases, with 11 bases between them. Germline V gene sequence: CDR1 SEHNR, CDR2 FQNEAQ (reference sequence). This sample was also put to use in a study of T cells of mothers and their children.

The receptor was isolated from a girl between 2 and 10 years old in good health. V is TRBV7-9 and J is TRBJ2-7; D possibly corresponds to TRBD2 (5 bases). Sequencing was done on a sample of blood. The CDR3 reads CASSFGEGNEQYF. The CDR3 bases are TGTGCCAGCAGCTTCGGCGAGGGCAACGAGCAGTACTTC.